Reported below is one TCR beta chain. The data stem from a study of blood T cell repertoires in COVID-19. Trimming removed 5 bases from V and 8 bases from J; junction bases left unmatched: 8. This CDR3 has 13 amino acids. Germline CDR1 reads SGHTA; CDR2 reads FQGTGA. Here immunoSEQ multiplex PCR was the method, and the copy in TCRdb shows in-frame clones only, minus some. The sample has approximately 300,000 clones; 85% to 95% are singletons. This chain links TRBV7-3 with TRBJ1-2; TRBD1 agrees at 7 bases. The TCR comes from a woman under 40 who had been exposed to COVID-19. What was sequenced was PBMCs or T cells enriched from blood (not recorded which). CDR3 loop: CASSLTGLGGYTF. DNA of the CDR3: TGTGCCAGCAGCCTGACAGGGTTAGGGGGCTACACCTTC.